This TCR beta chain emerged from a study of shared clonotypes between healthy human individuals. Study summary: The plates for each donor numbered three CD4 naive, three CD4 memory, two CD8 naive and one CD8 memory. Findings and limits, study-wide: Compared with clonotypes that all four donors shared, non-shared clonotypes had lower generation probabilities. How much donors shared clonotypes was expected to be affected by sequencing depth.

Every subset had its genomic DNA shared out evenly among several immunoSEQ plates. Method: immunoSEQ multiplex PCR; TCRdb's copy keeps in-frame clones and lacks some. The sample includes about 2 million clones, around 96% of them seen just once. With regard to this clone: As yet, its antigen is unknown.

Positively selected for CCR7, the CD45RO-negative cells used as naive CD8 cells excluded terminally differentiated effector memory CD45RA+ cells. CDR3 length: 11 amino acids. Germline V gene lookup returns CDR1 SQVTM and CDR2 ANQGSEA. Trimming removed 3 bases from V and 7 bases from J, with 10 bases in between. This chain joins TRBV29-1 and TRBJ2-7; D call uncertain. The receptor was derived from a man aged 18 to 30 in good health. The sample taken for sequencing was naive CD8+ T cells sorted from blood. The chain's CDR3 is CSVDQLGEQYF. In DNA form, the CDR3 reads TGCAGCGTTGACCAACTGGGGGAGCAGTACTTC.